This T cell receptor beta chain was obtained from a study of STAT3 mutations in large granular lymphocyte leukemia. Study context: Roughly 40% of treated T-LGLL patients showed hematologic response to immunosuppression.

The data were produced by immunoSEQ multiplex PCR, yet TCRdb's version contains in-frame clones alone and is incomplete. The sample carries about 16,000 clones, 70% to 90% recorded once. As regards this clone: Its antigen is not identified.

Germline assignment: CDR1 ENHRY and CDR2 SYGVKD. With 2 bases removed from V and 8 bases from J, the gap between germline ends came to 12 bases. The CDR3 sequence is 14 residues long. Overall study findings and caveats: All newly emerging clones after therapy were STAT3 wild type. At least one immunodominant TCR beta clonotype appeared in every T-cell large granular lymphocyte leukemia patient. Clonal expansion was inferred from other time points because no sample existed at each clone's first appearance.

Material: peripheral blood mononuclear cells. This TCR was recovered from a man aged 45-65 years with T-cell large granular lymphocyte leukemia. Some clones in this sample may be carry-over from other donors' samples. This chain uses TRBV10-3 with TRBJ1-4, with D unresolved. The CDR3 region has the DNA TGTGCCATCAGTGAGGGGGAACTTGGAGAAAAACTGTTTTTT. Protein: CAISEGELGEKLFF.